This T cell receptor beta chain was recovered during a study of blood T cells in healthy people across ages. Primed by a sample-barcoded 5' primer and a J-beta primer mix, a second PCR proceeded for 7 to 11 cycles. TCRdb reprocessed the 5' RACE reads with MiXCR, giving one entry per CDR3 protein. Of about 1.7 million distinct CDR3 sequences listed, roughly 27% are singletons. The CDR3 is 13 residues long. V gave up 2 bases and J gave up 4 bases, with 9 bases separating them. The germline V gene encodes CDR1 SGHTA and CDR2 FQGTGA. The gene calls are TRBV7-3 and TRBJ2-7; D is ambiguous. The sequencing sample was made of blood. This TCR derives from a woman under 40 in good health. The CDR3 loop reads CASSLYENYEQYF. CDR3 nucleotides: TGTGCCAGCAGCTTATACGAGAATTACGAGCAGTACTTC. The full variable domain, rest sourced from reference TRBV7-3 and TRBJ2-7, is GAGVSQTPSNKVTEKGKYVELRCDPISGHTALYWYRQSLGQGPEFLIYFQGTGAADDSGLPNDRFFAVRPEGSVSTLKIQRTERGDSAVYLCASSLYENYEQYFGPGTRLTVT.